Below are 12 T cell receptor beta chains sequenced from a single sample in a study of shared clonotypes between healthy human individuals. The repertoire was sequenced with immunoSEQ multiplex PCR; TCRdb's copy has only in-frame clones and lacks some. The data show approximately 1.5 million clones, 98% seen once. Sequences were obtained from naive CD4+ T cells sorted from blood. The subset is: CD45RA+ positively selected. The receptors derive from a man younger than 40 in good health.

This clone was recorded only once. The chain employs TRBV7-8 and TRBJ1-5; D is uncertain. The V end was cut by 0 bases, the J end by 0 bases, with 6 bases between. The CDR3 has 15 residues. Germline loops: CDR1 SGHVS, CDR2 FQNEAQ. CDR3 bases: TGTGCCAGCAGCTTAGCCCACGATAGCAATCAGCCCCAGCATTTT. Translated: CASSLAHDSNQPQHF.

The V gene is TRBV2, the J gene TRBJ2-5; 9 nucleotides match TRBD1. Germline loops: CDR1 SNHLY, CDR2 FYNNEI. CDR3 length equals 14 residues. V dropped 7 bases and J dropped 0; count of bases not matched to a gene: 3. The CDR3 DNA is TGTGCCAGCAACCGGGACAGGGACCAAGAGACCCAGTACTTC. It translates to CASNRDRDQETQYF.

V and J are TRBV29-1 and TRBJ1-4; D gene unclear. Deletions cut 4 bases from V and 6 bases from J, with 9 bases between. The CDR3 has 12 residues. Looked up from germline, CDR1 is SQVTM and CDR2 is ANQGSEA. CDR3 sequence reads: CSVAFSHEKLFF. CDR3 nucleotide sequence: TGCAGCGTTGCGTTTTCCCATGAAAAACTGTTTTTT.

This chain connects TRBV11-2 to TRBJ2-7, with 9 bases that match TRBD1. The CDR3 consists of 14 residues. Germline CDR1 reads SGHAT; CDR2 reads FQNNGV. With V trimmed by 5 bases and J by 3 bases, 5 bases remained unmatched. The CDR3 coding sequence is TGTGCCAGCAGCCCCGGGACAGGGCACTACGAGCAGTACTTC. Translated, it gives CASSPGTGHYEQYF.

The chain joins TRBV5-6 to TRBJ2-7; D may be TRBD2 (6 bases). Trimming removed 0 bases at V and 3 bases at J, with 13 bases between. The CDR3 is 15 residues long. CDR1 is SGHDT and CDR2 is YYEEEE in the germline V gene. The CDR3 sequence is CASSLGASGRYEQYF. The CDR3 region has the DNA TGTGCCAGCAGCTTGGGGGCCAGCGGGCGCTACGAGCAGTACTTC.

J is TRBJ2-3 and V is TRBV5-4, with D hard to call. V shed 0 bases and J shed 4 bases, with 12 bases lying between them. Germline lookup yields CDR1 SGHNT and CDR2 YYREEE (reference sequence). This CDR3 has 15 residues. The CDR3 is CASSLGRAAPDTQYF. CDR3 nucleotides: TGTGCCAGCAGCTTGGGTAGGGCCGCACCAGATACGCAGTATTTT.

CDR3 DNA sequence: TGTGCCAGCAGCTCTAGAGGGCGGGATGAGCAGTTCTTC. Its protein product is CASSSRGRDEQFF. The chain links TRBV7-9 to TRBJ2-1; tentatively, D is TRBD2 (5 bases). The germline gives CDR1 SEHNR, CDR2 FQNEAQ (reference sequence). This CDR3 contains 13 residues. V was shortened by 4 bases and J by 8 bases, with 12 bases between the two germline ends.

Regarding this clone: Other DNA sequences within the sample encode an identical CDR3. The chain carries TRBV27 and TRBJ2-7; no firm D call. The V gene's germline CDR1 is MNHEY and CDR2 SMNVEV (reference sequence). The V end lost 5 bases, the J end lost 3 bases, and 2 bases lay between the germline ends. This CDR3 spans 10 amino acids. CDR3 sequence: CASSLYEQYF. The CDR3, as DNA: TGTGCCAGCAGTCTCTACGAGCAGTACTTC.

The rearrangement links TRBV6-1 to TRBJ2-1; tentative D call: TRBD2 (5 bases). The CDR3 contains 14 residues. The V gene lost 7 bases and the J gene lost 7 bases, with 17 bases spanning the gap. Germline CDR1 is MNHNS and CDR2 is SASEGT. Written as DNA, the CDR3 is TGTGCCAGCAACGCGGAGCGGTACGGGAATGAGCAGTTCTTC. This translates into CASNAERYGNEQFF.

J is TRBJ2-7 and V is TRBV5-1, with D maybe TRBD1 (5 bases). Germline V gene sequence: CDR1 SGHRS, CDR2 YFSETQ. CDR3 length: 15 amino acids. V lost 0 bases and J 0 bases, leaving 10 bases between the germline ends. CDR3 protein: CASSLARGYSYEQYF. The CDR3 coding sequence is TGCGCCAGCAGCTTGGCAAGGGGTTACTCCTACGAGCAGTACTTC. The full variable domain, with the rest looked up from reference TRBV5-1 and TRBJ2-7, is KAGVTQTPRYLIKTRGQQVTLSCSPISGHRSVSWYQQTPGQGLQFLFEYFSETQRNKGNFPGRFSGRQFSNSRSEMNVSTLELGDSALYLCASSLARGYSYEQYFGPGTRLTVT.

The CDR3 reads CASSQPGTASYEQYF. The CDR3 DNA is TGTGCCAGCAGTCAACCCGGGACGGCCTCCTACGAGCAGTACTTC. The rearrangement uses TRBV6-5 and TRBJ2-7; the D call may be TRBD1 or TRBD2 (5 bases each). Between the trimmed V and J ends, which lost 5 bases and 0 bases, there was a span of 14 bases. CDR3 length: 15 amino acids. Germline CDR1 MNHEY, CDR2 SVGAGI.

Regarding this clone: Other DNA sequences in this sample translate to the same CDR3. The rearrangement joins TRBV15 to TRBJ1-1, with D tentatively TRBD1 (5 bases). There are 14 residues in the CDR3. Deletions cut 1 base from V and 1 base from J, with 7 bases between. The germline V gene encodes CDR1 LNHNV and CDR2 YYDKDF (reference sequence). The CDR3 sequence: CATSRVGGNTEAFF. The CDR3 nucleotides read TGTGCCACCAGCAGAGTTGGGGGGAACACTGAAGCTTTCTTT.